This TCR beta chain originates from a study of Graves' ophthalmopathy and Graves' hyperthyroidism. Study results and limitations: Among expanded thyroid clonotypes above 0.001 frequency, most also occurred in blood. Both a roughly 70% sensitivity and a 72.22% specificity characterized the model's predictions of ophthalmopathy progression.

As to this clonotype: Antigen: not known.

The germline V gene encodes CDR1 LGHNT and CDR2 FRNRAP. This CDR3 has 16 residues. Trimming removed 0 bases at V and 1 base at J, with 10 bases between. RNA transcripts yielded amplified TCR beta CDR3 regions. Second-round multiplex PCR came after first-round RT-PCR with HTBI primers. Each CDR3 protein is one row after TCRdb ran MiXCR on the multiplex PCR reads. The data hold some 350,000 distinct CDR3 sequences, with about 17% observed a single time. The sequence came from an adult woman with stable Graves' hyperthyroidism. Sequencing was done on a sample of peripheral blood. This chain uses TRBV12-5 with TRBJ1-5, with D maybe TRBD1 (5 bases). In DNA form, the CDR3 reads TGTGCTAGTGGTTTGGTAGAGGGGACGAGCAATCAGCCCCAGCATTTT. Its translation is CASGLVEGTSNQPQHF.